What follows are 17 T cell receptor beta chains derived from one specimen sequenced in a study of blood T cell repertoires in COVID-19 (dated by TCRdb to about 2020). Library method: the immunoSEQ multiplex PCR assay. The table comes from immuneACCESS by way of TCRdb, which keeps in-frame sequences with V and J called. Part of the clones is missing from these tables; in studies checked, under half for an unresolved V gene and the rest for unknown reasons. The sample table lists around 300,000 clones, 89% of them with a count of one. The ten largest clones add up to 2.2% of the sample. The sample taken for sequencing was peripheral blood. The source is a man between 50 and 59 years old with acute or convalescent COVID-19.

The V gene is TRBV11-2, the J gene TRBJ2-7; 9 positions match TRBD1. Per the germline V gene, CDR1 is SGHAT and CDR2 is FQNNGV. The V segment lost 1 base and the J segment 2 bases; nucleotides outside the gene matches: 3. The CDR3 is made up of 15 amino acids. The CDR3 protein is CASSLGRDRAYEQYF. The CDR3, as DNA: TGTGCCAGCAGCTTAGGGCGGGACAGGGCCTACGAGCAGTACTTC.

This clone has a single count. V and J are TRBV9 and TRBJ2-5; possible D gene TRBD1, 6 bases. Germline V gene data show CDR1 as SGDLS and CDR2 as YYNGEE. This CDR3 is 15 amino acids long. The V and J ends lost 2 bases and 1 base respectively, with 12 bases between them. The CDR3: CASSVNYRVQETQYF. CDR3 DNA: TGTGCCAGCAGCGTTAACTACAGGGTCCAAGAGACCCAGTACTTC.

The chain combines TRBV30 with TRBJ1-1; D is perhaps TRBD1 (6 bases). This CDR3 comprises 14 residues. V dropped 0 bases and J dropped 4 bases, with 12 bases sitting between them. The germline V gene encodes CDR1 GTSNPN and CDR2 SVGIG (reference sequence). CDR3 coding DNA: TGTGCCTGGAGTGTAGGCCAGGGGTCCACTGAAGCTTTCTTT. Translation gives CAWSVGQGSTEAFF.

The genes are TRBV7-6 and TRBJ1-2; 7 bases are shared with TRBD1. This CDR3 is built from 12 residues. Germline V gene data show CDR1 as SGHVS and CDR2 as FNYEAQ. V gave up 4 bases and J gave up 4 bases; unmatched junction bases: 0. Here the CDR3 DNA reads TGTGCCAGCAGCTCAGGGGGCTATGGCTACACCTTC. Encoded protein: CASSSGGYGYTF.

The chain has TRBV6-2 or TRBV6-3 and TRBJ1-6, with D uncertain. V was shortened by 6 bases and J by 0 bases, with 18 bases between the two germline ends. This CDR3 region has 18 residues. The germline gives CDR1 MNHEY, CDR2 SVGEGT. The CDR3 sequence: CASSPGWRHGSYNSPLHF. In DNA, the CDR3 is TGTGCCAGCAGCCCTGGGTGGCGGCACGGCTCCTATAATTCACCCCTCCACTTT.

The J gene is TRBJ2-7, the V gene TRBV5-4, with 9 bases matching TRBD2. Trimming cost V 2 bases and J 4 bases; bases outside gene matches: 7. Germline CDR1 SGHNT, CDR2 YYREEE (reference sequence). The CDR3 is 15 residues long. CDR3 DNA: TGTGCCAGCAGCTTCGCCCTAGCGGGGTCTTACGAGCAGTACTTC. It specifies CASSFALAGSYEQYF.

In this sample, this clone turned up a few times. The V gene is TRBV9, the J gene TRBJ2-3, with 9 bases matching TRBD2. Per the germline V gene, CDR1 is SGDLS and CDR2 is YYNGEE. This CDR3 has 14 residues. V lost 6 bases, J lost 4 bases, and 6 bases stayed unmatched. The CDR3 here is CASKASGDSDTQYF. CDR3 nucleotides: TGTGCCAGCAAGGCTAGCGGGGACTCAGATACGCAGTATTTT.

The chain uses TRBV7-9 and TRBJ2-2; 7 bases align to TRBD2. Germline trimming cut 9 bases from V and 5 bases from J; bases unmatched to any gene: 9. CDR3 length equals 14 residues. Germline V gene data show CDR1 as SEHNR and CDR2 as FQNEAQ (reference sequence). The CDR3 DNA sequence: TGTGCCAGGACACCGGGACTAAATACCGGGGAGCTGTTTTTT. As protein: CARTPGLNTGELFF. Full variable domain (missing parts from reference TRBV7-9 and TRBJ2-2): DTGVSQNPRHKITKRGQNVTFRCDPISEHNRLYWYRQTLGQGPEFLTYFQNEAQLEKSRLLSDRFSAERPKGSFSTLEIQRTEQGDSAMYLCARTPGLNTGELFFGEGSRLTVL.

The rearrangement uses TRBV6-5 and TRBJ2-7, with TRBD1 matching over 7 bases. There are 15 residues in the CDR3. The V segment lost 5 bases and the J segment 3 bases; nucleotides outside the gene matches: 10. Germline V gene lookup returns CDR1 MNHEY and CDR2 SVGAGI. CDR3 sequence (DNA): TGTGCCAGCAGTCCCTTGACAGGGTTCCTCTACGAGCAGTACTTC. Amino acid sequence: CASSPLTGFLYEQYF.

The chain recombines TRBV6-6 with TRBJ2-3, with no clear D. The CDR3 has 12 residues. The germline CDR1 and CDR2 sequences are MNHNY and SVGAGI (reference sequence). Trimming shortened V by 6 bases and J by 3 bases, and 7 bases separated the two germline ends. CDR3 amino acids: CASSQHTDTQYF. The CDR3, as DNA: TGTGCCAGCAGCCAACATACAGATACGCAGTATTTT.

This clone was found once. The chain has TRBV6-6 and TRBJ2-7; TRBD2 aligns across 7 bases. J lost 0 bases, V lost 6 bases, and 5 bases had no gene match. Germline loops: CDR1 MNHNY, CDR2 SVGAGI (reference sequence). The CDR3 extends over 14 amino acids. The DNA for the CDR3 is TGTGCCAGCAGGCAAGCGGGGATCTCCTACGAGCAGTACTTC. Translation: CASRQAGISYEQYF.

The chain joins TRBV6-5 to TRBJ1-6; possible D gene TRBD1, 5 bases. Between the trimmed V and J ends, which lost 4 bases and 7 bases, there was a span of 11 bases. Germline V gene data show CDR1 as MNHEY and CDR2 as SVGAGI. The CDR3 extends over 14 amino acids. CDR3 nucleotides: TGTGCCAGCAGTTGGGGCAGTGTGAATTCACCCCTCCACTTT. Protein sequence: CASSWGSVNSPLHF.

The rearrangement links TRBV10-2 to TRBJ1-1; tentatively, D is TRBD1 (6 bases). With 5 bases removed from V and 8 bases from J, the gap between germline ends came to 15 bases. The germline V gene encodes CDR1 WSHSY and CDR2 SAAADI. The CDR3 has 13 residues. The CDR3 DNA sequence: TGCGCCAGCAGTCTAGGACAGAGGCTCGAAGCTTTCTTT. This codes for CASSLGQRLEAFF.

This clone was recorded only once. J is TRBJ1-1 and V is TRBV19; 7 positions match TRBD1. CDR1 and CDR2 from the germline V gene are LNHDA and SQIVND (reference sequence). This CDR3 has 13 residues. Germline trimming cut 4 bases from V and 6 bases from J; bases unmatched to any gene: 5. The CDR3 DNA reads TGTGCCAGTAGTACAGACAGGGCTGCTGAAGCTTTCTTT. It translates to CASSTDRAAEAFF.

CDR3 DNA: TGTGCCAGCAGCCAAGAACCGGGACTAGGGATCAATGAGCAGTTCTTC. This sequence encodes CASSQEPGLGINEQFF. The chain joins TRBV3-1 (or the pseudogene TRBV3-2) to TRBJ2-1; 8 positions match TRBD2. V was pared by 0 bases and J by 6 bases, with 7 bases of the junction left unmatched. Germline loops: CDR1 LGHDT, CDR2 YNNKEL (reference sequence). The CDR3 runs 16 residues.

V and J are TRBV14 and TRBJ2-3, with D possibly TRBD1 on 6 matching bases. This CDR3 contains 13 residues. Between the trimmed V and J ends, which lost 3 bases and 6 bases, there was a span of 10 bases. CDR1 is SGHDN and CDR2 is FVKESK in the germline V gene. Here the CDR3 DNA reads TGTGCCAGCAGCCACACAACAGGGGATACGCAGTATTTT. Amino acid sequence: CASSHTTGDTQYF.

The chain combines TRBV7-3 with TRBJ1-2, with no clear D. The V end lost 5 bases, the J end lost 7 bases, and 17 bases lay between the germline ends. Germline V lookup: CDR1 SGHTA, CDR2 FQGTGA. The length of the CDR3 is 14 residues. CDR3 loop: CASSPLDGAPGYTF. Written as DNA, the CDR3 is TGTGCCAGCAGCCCCCTAGACGGTGCTCCTGGCTACACCTTC.